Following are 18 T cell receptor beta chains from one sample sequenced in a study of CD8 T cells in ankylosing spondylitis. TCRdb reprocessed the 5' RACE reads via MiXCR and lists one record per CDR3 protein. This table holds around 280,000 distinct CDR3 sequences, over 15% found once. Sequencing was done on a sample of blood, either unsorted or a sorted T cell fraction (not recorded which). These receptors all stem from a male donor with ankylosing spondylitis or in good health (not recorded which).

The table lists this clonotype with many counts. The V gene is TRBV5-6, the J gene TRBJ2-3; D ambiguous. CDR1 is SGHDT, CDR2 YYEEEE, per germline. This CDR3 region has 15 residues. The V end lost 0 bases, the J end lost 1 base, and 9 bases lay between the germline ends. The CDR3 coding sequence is TGTGCCAGCAGCTTGGCAGGAGTAGGCACAGATACGCAGTATTTT. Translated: CASSLAGVGTDTQYF.

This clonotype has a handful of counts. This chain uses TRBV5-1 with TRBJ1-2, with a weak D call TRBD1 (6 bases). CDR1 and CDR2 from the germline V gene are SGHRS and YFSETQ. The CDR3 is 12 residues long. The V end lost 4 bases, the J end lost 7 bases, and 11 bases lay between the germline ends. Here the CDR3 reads CASSNQGSGYTF. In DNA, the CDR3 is TGCGCCAGCAGCAACCAGGGGTCTGGCTACACCTTC.

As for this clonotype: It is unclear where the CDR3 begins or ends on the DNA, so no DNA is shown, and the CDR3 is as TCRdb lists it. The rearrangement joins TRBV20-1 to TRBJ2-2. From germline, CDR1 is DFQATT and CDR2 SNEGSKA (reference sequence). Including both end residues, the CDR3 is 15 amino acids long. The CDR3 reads CSARERRNTGELFFF.

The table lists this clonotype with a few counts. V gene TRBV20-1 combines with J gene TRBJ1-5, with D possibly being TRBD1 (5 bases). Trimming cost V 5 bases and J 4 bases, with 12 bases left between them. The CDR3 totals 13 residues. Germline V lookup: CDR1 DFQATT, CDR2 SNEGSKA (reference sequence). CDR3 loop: CSASRQINQPQHF. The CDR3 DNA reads TGCAGTGCTTCCCGACAGATTAATCAGCCCCAGCATTTT.

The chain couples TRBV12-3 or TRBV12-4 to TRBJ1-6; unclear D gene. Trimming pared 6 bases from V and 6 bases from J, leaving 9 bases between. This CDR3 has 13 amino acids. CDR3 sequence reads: CASRAGINSPLHF. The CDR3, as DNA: TGTGCCAGCAGAGCTGGGATTAATTCACCCCTCCACTTT.

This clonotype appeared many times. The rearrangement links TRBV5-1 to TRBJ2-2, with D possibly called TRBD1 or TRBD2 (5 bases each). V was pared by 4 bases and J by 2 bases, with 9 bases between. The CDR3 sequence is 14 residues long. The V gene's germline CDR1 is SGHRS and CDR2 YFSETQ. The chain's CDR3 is CASSGTQNTGELFF. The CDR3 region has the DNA TGCGCCAGCAGCGGGACCCAAAACACCGGGGAGCTGTTTTTT.

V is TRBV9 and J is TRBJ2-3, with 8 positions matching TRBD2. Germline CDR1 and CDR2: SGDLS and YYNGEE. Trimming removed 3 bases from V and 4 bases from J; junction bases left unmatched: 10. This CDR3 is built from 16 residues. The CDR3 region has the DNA TGTGCCAGCAGCGCTAGAGCGGGAGAAGGGTCAGATACGCAGTATTTT. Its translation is CASSARAGEGSDTQYF.

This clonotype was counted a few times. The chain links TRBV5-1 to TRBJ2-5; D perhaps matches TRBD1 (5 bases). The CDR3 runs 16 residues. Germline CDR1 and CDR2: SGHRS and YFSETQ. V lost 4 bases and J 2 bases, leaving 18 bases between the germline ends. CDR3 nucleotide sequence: TGCGCCAGCAGCAGGGGCCCACCCCGCACACAAGAGACCCAGTACTTC. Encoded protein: CASSRGPPRTQETQYF.

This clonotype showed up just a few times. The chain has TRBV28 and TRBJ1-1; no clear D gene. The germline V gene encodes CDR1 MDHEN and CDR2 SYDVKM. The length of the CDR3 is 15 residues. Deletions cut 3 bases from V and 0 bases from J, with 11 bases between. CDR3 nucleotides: TGTGCCAGCAGTTTTAGTGGACTTGTGAACACTGAAGCTTTCTTT. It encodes CASSFSGLVNTEAFF.

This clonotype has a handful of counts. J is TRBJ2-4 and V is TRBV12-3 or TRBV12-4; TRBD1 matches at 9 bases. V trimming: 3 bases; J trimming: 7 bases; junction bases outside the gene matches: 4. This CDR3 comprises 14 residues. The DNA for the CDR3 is TGTGCCAGCAGTTTCCGACAGGGGGGTAACATTCAGTACTTC. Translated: CASSFRQGGNIQYF.

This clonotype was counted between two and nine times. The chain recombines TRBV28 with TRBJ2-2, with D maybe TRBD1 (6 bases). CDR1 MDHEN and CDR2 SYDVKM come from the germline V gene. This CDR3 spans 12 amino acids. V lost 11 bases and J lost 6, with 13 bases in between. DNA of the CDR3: TGTGCCTCTGACGAGGGGGCCGGGGAGCTGTTTTTT. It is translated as CASDEGAGELFF.

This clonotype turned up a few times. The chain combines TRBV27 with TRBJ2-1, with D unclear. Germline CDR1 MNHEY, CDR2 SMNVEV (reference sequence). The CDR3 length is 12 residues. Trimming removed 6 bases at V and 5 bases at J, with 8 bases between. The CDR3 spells CASRRRNNEQFF. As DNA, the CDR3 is TGTGCCAGCAGGCGGCGGAACAATGAGCAGTTCTTC.

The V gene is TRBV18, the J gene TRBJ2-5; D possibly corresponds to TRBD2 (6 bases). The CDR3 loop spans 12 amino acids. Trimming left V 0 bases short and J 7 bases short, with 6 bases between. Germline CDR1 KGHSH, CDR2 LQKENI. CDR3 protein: CASSPPGGTQYF. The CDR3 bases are TGTGCCAGCTCACCACCCGGGGGGACCCAGTACTTC.

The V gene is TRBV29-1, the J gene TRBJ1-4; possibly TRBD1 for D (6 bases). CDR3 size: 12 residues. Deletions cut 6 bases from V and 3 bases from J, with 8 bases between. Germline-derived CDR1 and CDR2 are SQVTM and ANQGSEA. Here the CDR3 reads CSVTGSNEKLFF. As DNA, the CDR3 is TGCAGCGTCACAGGGTCTAATGAAAAACTGTTTTTT.

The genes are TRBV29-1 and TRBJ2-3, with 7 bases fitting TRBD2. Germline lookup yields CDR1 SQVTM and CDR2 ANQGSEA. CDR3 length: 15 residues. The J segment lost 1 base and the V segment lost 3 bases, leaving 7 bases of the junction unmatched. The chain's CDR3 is CSVEGTSVGTDTQYF. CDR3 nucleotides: TGCAGCGTTGAGGGAACTAGCGTAGGCACAGATACGCAGTATTTT.

The CDR3 sequence is CSARWASGYNEQFF. The CDR3, as DNA: TGCAGTGCTAGGTGGGCTAGCGGATACAATGAGCAGTTCTTC. The chain carries TRBV20-1 and TRBJ2-1, with 7 nucleotides matching TRBD2. The CDR3 consists of 14 residues. Looked up from germline, CDR1 is DFQATT and CDR2 is SNEGSKA (reference sequence). Germline trimming cut 3 bases from V and 4 bases from J; bases unmatched to any gene: 6.

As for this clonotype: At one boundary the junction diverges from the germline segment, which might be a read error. DNA for the CDR3: TGTACCATCAGTGGCCGGTTCAGCACAGATACACAGTATTTT. Translation gives CTISGRFSTDTQYF. This chain joins TRBV10-3 and TRBJ2-3; D not resolved. From germline, CDR1 is ENHRY and CDR2 SYGVKD. This CDR3 contains 14 residues.

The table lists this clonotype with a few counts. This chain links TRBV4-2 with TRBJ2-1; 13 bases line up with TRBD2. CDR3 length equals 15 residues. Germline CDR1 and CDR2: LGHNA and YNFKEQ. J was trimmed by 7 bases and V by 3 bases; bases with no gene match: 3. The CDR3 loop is CASSHTSGRGNEQFF. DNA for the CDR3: TGTGCCAGCAGCCATACTAGCGGGAGGGGAAATGAGCAGTTCTTC.